The source of this T cell receptor beta chain is a study of shared clonotypes between healthy human individuals. The study, taken as a whole, reports: Sampling used blood alone; tissue repertoires probably differ.

Measured with immunoSEQ multiplex PCR; TCRdb has only the in-frame clones, and not every one. Among around 100,000 clones listed, less than 75% were seen once. Remarks on this clone: Its specificity is not known.

CDR3 length: 15 amino acids. Deletions cut 3 bases from V and 0 bases from J, with 12 bases between. Per the germline V gene, CDR1 is MDHEN and CDR2 is SYDVKM. The rearrangement joins TRBV28 to TRBJ2-7; perhaps TRBD2 as D (5 bases). Source material: memory CD8+ T cells sorted from blood. Sample subset: CD45RO+ cells pooled with CCR7-negative TemRA cells. The receptor was derived from a woman in her thirties in good health. CDR3 amino acids: CASSFIATSSYEQYF. CDR3 bases: TGTGCCAGCAGTTTCATAGCGACCAGCTCCTACGAGCAGTACTTC.